This TCR beta chain derives from a study of cytomegalovirus exposure and HLA in healthy donors. PCR employed 60 Vbeta and 13 Jbeta primers. Clones were sequenced by immunoSEQ multiplex PCR, and TCRdb holds only the in-frame ones, with some missing. Of about 120,000 clones listed, around 79% are singletons. Germline V CDR1 and CDR2: MNHNS, SASEGT. With V trimmed by 1 base and J by 4 bases, 6 bases remained unmatched. This CDR3 comprises 15 residues. The sequenced material came from PBMCs. This rearrangement joins TRBV6-1 to TRBJ2-7; 8 bases are a match to TRBD2. The clonotype comes from a woman aged 25-40 years in good health and CMV-seropositive. The CDR3 protein is CASSEGAGALYEQYF. In DNA, the CDR3 is TGTGCCAGCAGTGAAGGAGCGGGGGCCCTATACGAGCAGTACTTC.